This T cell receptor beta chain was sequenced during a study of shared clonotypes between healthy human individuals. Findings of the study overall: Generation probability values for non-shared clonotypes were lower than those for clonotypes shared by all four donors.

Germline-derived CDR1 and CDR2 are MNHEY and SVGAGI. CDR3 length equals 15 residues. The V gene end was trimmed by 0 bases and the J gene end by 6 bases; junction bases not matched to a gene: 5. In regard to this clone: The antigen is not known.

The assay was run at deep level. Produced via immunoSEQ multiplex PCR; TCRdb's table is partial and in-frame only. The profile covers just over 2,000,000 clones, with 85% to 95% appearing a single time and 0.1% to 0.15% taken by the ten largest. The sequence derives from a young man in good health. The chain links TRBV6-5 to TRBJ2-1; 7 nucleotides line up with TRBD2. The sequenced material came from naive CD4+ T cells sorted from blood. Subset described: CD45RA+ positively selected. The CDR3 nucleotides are TGTGCCAGCAGTTACTCGTGGGAGGGCCTCAATGAGCAGTTCTTC. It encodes CASSYSWEGLNEQFF.